The clone carrying this T cell receptor beta chain was detected a few times. The V and J ends lost 2 bases and 1 base, in that order; junction bases with no gene match: 2. This CDR3 is built from 16 residues. CDR1 and CDR2 from the germline V gene are MNHEY and SVGAGI. MiXCR, run by TCRdb on the RT-PCR reads, gives a single entry per CDR3 protein. Of a few hundred thousand distinct CDR3 sequences in the sample, over 9.5% are singletons; the top ten hold roughly 12%. These data come from a study of response to subunit inactivated influenza vaccine. The TCR comes from a middle-aged man who received an inactivated influenza vaccine. This chain uses TRBV6-5 with TRBJ2-7, with TRBD2 identical over 13 bases. The sample here was PBMCs from blood, taken more than 35 days after vaccination. CDR3 sequence reads: CASSYPTSGGSYEQYF. CDR3 in DNA: TGTGCCAGCAGTTACCCGACTAGCGGGGGGTCCTACGAGCAGTACTTC.